Listed below are T cell receptor beta chains from one sample, sequenced in a study of OX40 agonist ivuxolimab in advanced cancers. Here immunoSEQ multiplex PCR was the method, and the copy in TCRdb shows in-frame clones only, minus some. The data show 95,000 to 100,000 clones, approximately 84% seen once. Sample: CD4+ or CD8+ T cells sorted from blood, taken in a trial of the OX40 agonist ivuxolimab. The receptors originated from an adult with an advanced solid tumor such as melanoma, head and neck, liver or kidney cancer. Each CDR3 is given with its conserved first and last residue. A D gene is named only where the DNA matches it firmly. Some rows mark clone size as missing; the rest say once, few, many or name a class of expanded clone.

V	length	size	J	D	CDR3	DNA
TRBV5-4	13	NA	TRBJ2-1	NA	CASSLPQGNEQFF	TGTGCCAGCAGCTTGCCCCAGGGGAATGAGCAGTTCTTC
TRBV27	14	once	TRBJ2-7	NA	CASSYRWGPNEQYF	TGTGCCAGCAGTTACCGCTGGGGGCCAAACGAGCAGTACTTC
TRBV11-2	16	NA	TRBJ2-1	NA	CASSLEVGSSYNEQFF	TGTGCCAGCAGCTTAGAAGTAGGTAGCTCCTACAATGAGCAGTTCTTC
TRBV7-6	15	few	TRBJ2-1	TRBD1	CASSYRPGQGNEQFF	TGTGCCAGCAGCTACCGACCGGGACAGGGCAATGAGCAGTTCTTC
TRBV5-1	18	NA	TRBJ2-3	TRBD1	CASSLEGQGTFSTDTQYF	TGCGCCAGCAGCTTGGAGGGACAGGGGACCTTCAGCACAGATACGCAGTATTTT
TRBV6-1	16	NA	TRBJ1-1	NA	CASSEVGGTTWGEAFF	TGTGCCAGCAGTGAAGTCGGAGGGACCACCTGGGGTGAAGCTTTCTTT
TRBV27	14	few	TRBJ1-6	NA	CASSLREGVSPLHF	TGTGCCAGCAGTTTGCGGGAGGGCGTCTCACCCCTCCACTTT
TRBV18	17	NA	TRBJ2-3	NA	CASSPLRASGGTDTQYF	TGTGCCAGCTCACCTCTTCGGGCCTCGGGGGGCACAGATACGCAGTATTTT
TRBV2	14	NA	TRBJ2-3	NA	CAPRLAGSTDTQYF	TGTGCCCCCCGATTGGCGGGGAGCACAGATACGCAGTATTTT
TRBV28	15	NA	TRBJ2-5	NA	CASRGDTESQETQYF	TGTGCCAGCCGTGGGGACACTGAATCCCAAGAGACCCAGTACTTC
TRBV27	12	once	TRBJ1-1	NA	CASSDPNTEAFF	TGTGCCAGCAGTGATCCGAACACTGAAGCTTTCTTT
TRBV15	14	NA	TRBJ2-1	TRBD2	CATGGSGSGNEQFF	TGTGCCACAGGCGGGAGCGGAAGTGGCAATGAGCAGTTCTTC
TRBV5-6	14	NA	TRBJ2-7	NA	CASSLLQGRHEQYF	TGTGCCAGCAGCTTGTTGCAGGGGCGCCACGAGCAGTACTTC
TRBV28	15	NA	TRBJ2-1	TRBD2	CASSLGMLAGVEQFF	TGTGCCAGCAGTTTGGGTATGCTAGCGGGAGTTGAGCAGTTCTTC
TRBV5-1	13	NA	TRBJ1-4	NA	CASSLGTGEKLFF	TGCGCCAGCAGCTTGGGCACGGGAGAAAAACTGTTTTTT
TRBV4-2	16	NA	TRBJ2-3	NA	CASSQDPAGVSDTQYF	TGTGCCAGCAGCCAAGATCCAGCGGGTGTTTCGGATACGCAGTATTTT
TRBV2	15	NA	TRBJ1-2	NA	CASSIRDVNTYGYTF	TGTGCCAGCAGTATCCGGGACGTAAATACCTATGGCTACACCTTC
TRBV19	14	once	TRBJ2-7	NA	CASKSGTGPYEQYF	TGTGCCAGTAAGTCCGGGACGGGACCCTACGAGCAGTACTTC
TRBV6-5	14	NA	TRBJ2-2	TRBD1	CASSPAGGNGELFF	TGTGCCAGCAGCCCCGCAGGGGGCAACGGGGAGCTGTTTTTT
TRBV6-1	14	NA	TRBJ1-5	TRBD1	CASTRQGADQPQHF	TGTGCCAGCACCCGACAGGGGGCGGATCAGCCCCAGCATTTT
TRBV7-9	14	NA	TRBJ2-5	NA	CASSLSRERETQYF	TGTGCCAGCAGCTTAAGCCGGGAGCGGGAGACCCAGTACTTC
TRBV5-4	15	NA	TRBJ2-1	TRBD2	CASSPGTSSYNEQFF	TGTGCCAGCAGCCCCGGGACTAGCTCCTACAATGAGCAGTTCTTC
TRBV18	16	NA	TRBJ2-4	TRBD1	CASSPGQDLAKNIQYF	TGTGCCAGCTCACCCGGACAGGATTTAGCCAAAAACATTCAGTACTTC
TRBV27	15	NA	TRBJ1-4	NA	CASSSSGVANEKLFF	TGTGCCAGCAGCTCTAGCGGGGTGGCTAATGAAAAACTGTTTTTT
TRBV5-1	14	NA	TRBJ2-2	TRBD1	CATARGGDTGELFF	TGCGCCACCGCCCGAGGGGGCGACACCGGGGAGCTGTTTTTT
TRBV2	15	NA	TRBJ2-2	NA	CASRHSSGLTGELFF	TGTGCCAGCAGACACAGTTCGGGCCTCACCGGGGAGCTGTTTTTT